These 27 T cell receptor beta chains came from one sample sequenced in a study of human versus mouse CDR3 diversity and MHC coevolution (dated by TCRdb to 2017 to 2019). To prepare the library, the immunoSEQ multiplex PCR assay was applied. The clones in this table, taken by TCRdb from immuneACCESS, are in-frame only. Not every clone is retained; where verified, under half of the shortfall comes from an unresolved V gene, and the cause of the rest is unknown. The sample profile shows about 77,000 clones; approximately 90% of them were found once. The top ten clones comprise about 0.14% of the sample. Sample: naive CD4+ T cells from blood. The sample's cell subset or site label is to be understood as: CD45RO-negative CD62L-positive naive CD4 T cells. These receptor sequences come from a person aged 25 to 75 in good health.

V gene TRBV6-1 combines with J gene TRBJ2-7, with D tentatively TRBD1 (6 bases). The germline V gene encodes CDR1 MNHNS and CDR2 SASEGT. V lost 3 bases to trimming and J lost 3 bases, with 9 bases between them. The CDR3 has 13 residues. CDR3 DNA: TGTGCCAGCAGTGACGGACAGCGCTACGAGCAGTACTTC. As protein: CASSDGQRYEQYF.

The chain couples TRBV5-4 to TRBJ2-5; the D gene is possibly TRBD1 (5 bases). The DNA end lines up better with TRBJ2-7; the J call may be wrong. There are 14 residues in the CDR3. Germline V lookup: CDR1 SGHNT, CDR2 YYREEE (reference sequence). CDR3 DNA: TGTGCCAGCAGCTTTGGGGCTTCATCCTACGAGCAGTACTTC. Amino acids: CASSFGASSYEQYF.

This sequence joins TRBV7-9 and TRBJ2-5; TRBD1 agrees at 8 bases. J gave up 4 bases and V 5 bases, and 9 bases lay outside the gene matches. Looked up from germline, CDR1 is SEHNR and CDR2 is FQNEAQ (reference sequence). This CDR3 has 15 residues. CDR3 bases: TGTGCCAGCAGCCTGGACAGGGTTCGGACAGAGACCCAGTACTTC. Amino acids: CASSLDRVRTETQYF.

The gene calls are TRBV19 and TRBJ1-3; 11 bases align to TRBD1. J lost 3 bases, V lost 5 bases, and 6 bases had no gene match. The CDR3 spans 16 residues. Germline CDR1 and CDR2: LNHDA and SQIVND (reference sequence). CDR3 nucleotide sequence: TGTGCCAGTAGTGGTGGACAGGGGGCTAATGGAAACACCATATATTTT. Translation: CASSGGQGANGNTIYF.

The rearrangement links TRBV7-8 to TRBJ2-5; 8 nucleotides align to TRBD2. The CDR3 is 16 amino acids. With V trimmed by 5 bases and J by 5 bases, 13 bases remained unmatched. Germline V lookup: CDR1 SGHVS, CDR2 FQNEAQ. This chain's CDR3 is CASSVTQAGVLETQYF. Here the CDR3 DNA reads TGTGCCAGCAGCGTGACACAAGCGGGAGTGCTTGAGACCCAGTACTTC.

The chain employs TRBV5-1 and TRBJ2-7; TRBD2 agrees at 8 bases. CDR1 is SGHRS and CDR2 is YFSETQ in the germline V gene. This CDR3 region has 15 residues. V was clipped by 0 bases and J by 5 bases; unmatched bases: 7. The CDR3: CASSLGREGHNEQYF. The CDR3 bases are TGCGCCAGCAGCTTGGGTCGGGAGGGCCACAACGAGCAGTACTTC.

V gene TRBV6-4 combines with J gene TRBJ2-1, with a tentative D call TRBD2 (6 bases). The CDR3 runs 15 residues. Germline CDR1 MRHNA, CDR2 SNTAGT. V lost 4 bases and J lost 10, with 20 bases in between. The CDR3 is CASSVGGVGFREQFF. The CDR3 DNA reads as TGTGCCAGCAGTGTGGGGGGAGTGGGGTTCCGAGAGCAGTTCTTC.

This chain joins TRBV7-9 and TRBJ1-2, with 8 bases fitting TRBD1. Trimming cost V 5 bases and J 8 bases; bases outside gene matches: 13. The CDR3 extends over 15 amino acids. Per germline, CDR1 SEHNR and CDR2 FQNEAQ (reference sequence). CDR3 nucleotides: TGTGCCAGCAGCCCACCTCCGGACAGGGTGGGCGGCTACACCTTC. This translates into CASSPPPDRVGGYTF.

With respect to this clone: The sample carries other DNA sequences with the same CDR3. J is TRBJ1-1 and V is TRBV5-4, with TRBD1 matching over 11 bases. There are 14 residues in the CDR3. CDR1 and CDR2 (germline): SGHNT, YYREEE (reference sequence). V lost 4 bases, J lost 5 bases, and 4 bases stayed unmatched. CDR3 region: CASSTRDRGTEAFF. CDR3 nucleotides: TGTGCCAGCAGCACCCGGGACAGGGGGACTGAAGCTTTCTTT. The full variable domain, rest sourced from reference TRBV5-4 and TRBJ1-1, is ETGVTQSPTHLIKTRGQQVTLRCSSQSGHNTVSWYQQALGQGPQFIFQYYREEENGRGNFPPRFSGLQFPNYSSELNVNALELDDSALYLCASSTRDRGTEAFFGQGTRLTVV.

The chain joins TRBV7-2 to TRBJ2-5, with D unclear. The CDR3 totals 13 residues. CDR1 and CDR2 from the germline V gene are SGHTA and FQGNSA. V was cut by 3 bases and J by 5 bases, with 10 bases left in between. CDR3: CASSFPPRETQYF. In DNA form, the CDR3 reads TGTGCCAGCAGCTTCCCACCCCGGGAGACCCAGTACTTC. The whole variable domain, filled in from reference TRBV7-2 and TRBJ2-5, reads GAGVSQSPSNKVTEKGKDVELRCDPISGHTALYWYRQSLGQGLEFLIYFQGNSAPDKSGLPSDRFSAERTGGSVSTLTIQRTQQEDSAVYLCASSFPPRETQYFGPGTRLLVL.

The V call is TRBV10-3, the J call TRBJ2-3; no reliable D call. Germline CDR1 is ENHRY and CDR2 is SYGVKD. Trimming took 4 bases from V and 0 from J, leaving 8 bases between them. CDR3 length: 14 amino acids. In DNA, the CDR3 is TGTGCCATCAGTGCTGCGGCTAGCACAGATACGCAGTATTTT. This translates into CAISAAASTDTQYF.

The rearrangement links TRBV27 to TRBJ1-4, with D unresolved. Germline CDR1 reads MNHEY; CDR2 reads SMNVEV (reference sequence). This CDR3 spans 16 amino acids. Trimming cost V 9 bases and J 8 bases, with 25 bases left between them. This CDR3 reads CASAEPGFGLREKLFF. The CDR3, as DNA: TGTGCCAGTGCGGAACCGGGATTTGGCCTGCGGGAAAAACTGTTTTTT. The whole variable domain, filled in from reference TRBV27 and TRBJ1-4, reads EAQVTQNPRYLITVTGKKLTVTCSQNMNHEYMSWYRQDPGLGLRQIYYSMNVEVTDKGDVPEGYKVSRKEKRNFPLILESPSPNQTSLYFCASAEPGFGLREKLFFGSGTQLSVL.

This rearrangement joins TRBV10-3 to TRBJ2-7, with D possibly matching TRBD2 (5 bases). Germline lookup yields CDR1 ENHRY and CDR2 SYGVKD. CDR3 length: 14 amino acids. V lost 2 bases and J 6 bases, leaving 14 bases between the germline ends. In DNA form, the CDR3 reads TGTGCCATCAGTGAGCGTGGAGGATCGGCCGAGCAGTACTTC. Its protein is CAISERGGSAEQYF.

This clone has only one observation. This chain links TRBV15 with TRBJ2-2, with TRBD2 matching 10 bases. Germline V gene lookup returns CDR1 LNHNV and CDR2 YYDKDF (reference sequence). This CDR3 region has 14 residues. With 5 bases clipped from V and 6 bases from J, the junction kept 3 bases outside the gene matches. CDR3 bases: TGTGCCACCAGCGAGGGACTAGCGTCCGGGGAGCTGTTTTTT. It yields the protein CATSEGLASGELFF.

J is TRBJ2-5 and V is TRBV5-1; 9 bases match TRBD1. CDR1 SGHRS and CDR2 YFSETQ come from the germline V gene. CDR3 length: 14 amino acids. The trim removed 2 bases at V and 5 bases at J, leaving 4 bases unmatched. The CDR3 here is CASSLGQGRETQYF. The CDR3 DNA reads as TGCGCCAGCAGCTTAGGACAGGGGAGGGAGACCCAGTACTTC.

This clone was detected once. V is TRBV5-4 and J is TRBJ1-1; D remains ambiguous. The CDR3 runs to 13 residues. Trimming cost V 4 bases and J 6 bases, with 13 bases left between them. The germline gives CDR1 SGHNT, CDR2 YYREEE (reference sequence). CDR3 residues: CASSLGGPAEAFF. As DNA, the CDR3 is TGTGCCAGCAGCCTGGGAGGGCCGGCTGAAGCTTTCTTT.

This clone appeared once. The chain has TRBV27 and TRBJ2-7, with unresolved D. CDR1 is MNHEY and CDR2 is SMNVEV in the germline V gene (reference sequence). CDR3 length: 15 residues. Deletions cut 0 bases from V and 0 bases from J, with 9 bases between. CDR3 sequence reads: CASSLSTLDSYEQYF. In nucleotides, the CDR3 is TGTGCCAGCAGTTTATCGACCCTAGACTCCTACGAGCAGTACTTC.

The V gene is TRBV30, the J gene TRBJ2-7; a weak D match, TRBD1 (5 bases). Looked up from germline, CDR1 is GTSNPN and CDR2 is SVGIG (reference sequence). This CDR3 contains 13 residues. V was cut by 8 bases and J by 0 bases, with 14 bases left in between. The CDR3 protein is CAPSPGLSYEQYF. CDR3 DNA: TGTGCCCCGAGTCCAGGGCTCTCCTACGAGCAGTACTTC.

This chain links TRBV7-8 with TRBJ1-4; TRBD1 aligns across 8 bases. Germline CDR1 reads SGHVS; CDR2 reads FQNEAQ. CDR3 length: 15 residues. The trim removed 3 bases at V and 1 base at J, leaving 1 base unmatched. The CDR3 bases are TGTGCCAGCAGCTTGGACAGGGAAACTAATGAAAAACTGTTTTTT. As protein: CASSLDRETNEKLFF.

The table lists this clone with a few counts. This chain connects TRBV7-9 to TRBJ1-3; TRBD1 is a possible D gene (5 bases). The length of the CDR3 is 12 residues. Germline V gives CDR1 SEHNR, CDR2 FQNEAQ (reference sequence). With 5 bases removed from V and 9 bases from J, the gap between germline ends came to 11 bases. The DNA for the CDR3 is TGTGCCAGCAGCCTACAGGAGGGCACCATATATTTT. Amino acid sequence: CASSLQEGTIYF.

The CDR3 nucleotides read TGTGCCAGCAGGCTAGCGGGAGGGGATACGCAGTATTTT. Amino acid sequence: CASRLAGGDTQYF. The genes are TRBV27 and TRBJ2-3, with TRBD2 matching over 12 bases. The CDR3 spans 13 residues. Germline lookup yields CDR1 MNHEY and CDR2 SMNVEV (reference sequence). V was pared by 6 bases and J by 6 bases, with 1 base of the junction left unmatched.

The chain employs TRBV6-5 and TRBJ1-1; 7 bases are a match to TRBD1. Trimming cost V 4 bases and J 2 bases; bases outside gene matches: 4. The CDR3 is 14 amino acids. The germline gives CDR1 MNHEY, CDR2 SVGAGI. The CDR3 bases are TGTGCCAGCAGTTTCCGGACAGGAAACACTGAAGCTTTCTTT. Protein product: CASSFRTGNTEAFF.

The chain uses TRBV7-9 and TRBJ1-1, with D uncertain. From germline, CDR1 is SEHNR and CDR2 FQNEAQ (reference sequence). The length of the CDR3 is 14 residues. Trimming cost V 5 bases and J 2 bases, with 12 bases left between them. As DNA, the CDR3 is TGTGCCAGCAGCCGGGAGGTGACAAACACTGAAGCTTTCTTT. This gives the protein CASSREVTNTEAFF.

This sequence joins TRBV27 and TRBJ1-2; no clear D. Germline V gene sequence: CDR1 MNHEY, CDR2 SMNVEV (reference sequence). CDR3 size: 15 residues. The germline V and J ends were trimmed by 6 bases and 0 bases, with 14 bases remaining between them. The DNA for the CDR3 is TGTGCCAGCAGCTCCTTGACGGGAGCTAACTATGGCTACACCTTC. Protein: CASSSLTGANYGYTF.

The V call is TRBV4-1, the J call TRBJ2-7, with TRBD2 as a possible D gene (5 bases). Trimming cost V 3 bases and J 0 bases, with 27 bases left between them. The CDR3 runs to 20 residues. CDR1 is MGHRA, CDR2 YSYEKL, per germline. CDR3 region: CASSHLPEAVSWISSYEQYF. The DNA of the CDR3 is TGCGCCAGCAGCCACCTACCGGAAGCGGTTTCGTGGATAAGCTCCTACGAGCAGTACTTC.

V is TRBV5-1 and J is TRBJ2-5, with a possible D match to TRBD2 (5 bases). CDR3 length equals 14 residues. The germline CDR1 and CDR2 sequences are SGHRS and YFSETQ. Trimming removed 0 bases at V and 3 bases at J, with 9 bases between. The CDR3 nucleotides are TGCGCCAGCAGCTTGGACGGAGGAAAAGAGACCCAGTACTTC. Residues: CASSLDGGKETQYF.

The CDR3 nucleotides read TGTGCCAGTAGTGATCTAGGTGAGACCCAGTACTTC. Residues: CASSDLGETQYF. This chain uses TRBV19 with TRBJ2-5; D call uncertain. Germline assignment: CDR1 LNHDA and CDR2 SQIVND (reference sequence). The length of the CDR3 is 12 residues. Trimming took off 5 bases at V and 5 bases at J, with 9 bases between the two ends.